This entry lists 22 T cell receptor beta chains sequenced from one sample in a study of PD-L1 blockade in urothelial cancer. As to time point: peripheral blood 6 weeks after treatment start. TCRdb keeps only in-frame clones here, not all; method: immunoSEQ multiplex PCR. The profile shows 95,000 to 150,000 clones, about 83% of them singletons. The sample was PBMCs, taken around atezolizumab (anti-PD-L1) treatment. The source is a man over 45 with urothelial cancer.

To note about this clone: Within the sample, other DNA sequences also encode this same CDR3. The chain has TRBV5-1 and TRBJ2-5; a weak D match, TRBD2 (5 bases). The CDR3 loop spans 13 amino acids. V lost 0 bases and J 5 bases, leaving 8 bases between the germline ends. CDR1 is SGHRS, CDR2 YFSETQ, per germline. The CDR3 loop reads CASSLGTGETQYF. CDR3 DNA: TGCGCCAGCAGCTTGGGGACGGGGGAGACCCAGTACTTC.

The chain links TRBV10-2 to TRBJ1-4, with D possibly TRBD1 on 5 matching bases. This CDR3 comprises 15 residues. Germline V lookup: CDR1 WSHSY, CDR2 SAAADI. Trimming took off 6 bases at V and 5 bases at J, with 16 bases between the two ends. The CDR3 bases are TGCGCCAGCAGCGGTCATGGGGCGGGGAATGAAAAACTGTTTTTT. It codes for CASSGHGAGNEKLFF.

The chain combines TRBV4-2 with TRBJ2-1; the match to TRBD2 covers 7 bases. The germline CDR1 and CDR2 sequences are LGHNA and YNFKEQ. Trimming cost V 2 bases and J 7 bases; bases outside gene matches: 8. There are 15 residues in the CDR3. The CDR3 sequence is CASSQLRGSGNEQFF. The CDR3 nucleotides are TGTGCCAGCAGCCAATTGCGCGGGAGCGGAAATGAGCAGTTCTTC.

The rearrangement links TRBV27 to TRBJ2-2; D unresolved. CDR1 is MNHEY, CDR2 SMNVEV, per germline (reference sequence). This CDR3 is 13 amino acids long. V lost 6 bases and J lost 4, with 9 bases in between. This CDR3 reads CASRPSATGELFF. The CDR3 DNA reads TGTGCCAGCAGGCCTAGTGCCACCGGGGAGCTGTTTTTT.

V gene TRBV5-6 combines with J gene TRBJ1-4, with D maybe TRBD1 (5 bases). Between the trimmed V and J ends, which lost 1 base and 3 bases, there was a span of 10 bases. Germline-derived CDR1 and CDR2 are SGHDT and YYEEEE. The CDR3 is 15 amino acids. CDR3 nucleotide sequence: TGTGCCAGCAGCTTGAGGACACGGGCTAATGAAAAACTGTTTTTT. This sequence encodes CASSLRTRANEKLFF. Supplemented by reference TRBV5-6 and TRBJ1-4, the full variable domain reads DAGVTQSPTHLIKTRGQQVTLRCSPKSGHDTVSWYQQALGQGPQFIFQYYEEEERQRGNFPDRFSGHQFPNYSSELNVNALLLGDSALYLCASSLRTRANEKLFFGSGTQLSVL.

The J gene is TRBJ1-6, the V gene TRBV5-1; D is undetermined. This CDR3 spans 15 amino acids. The V end lost 2 bases, the J end lost 6 bases, and 12 bases lay between the germline ends. Germline V gives CDR1 SGHRS, CDR2 YFSETQ. DNA for the CDR3: TGCGCCAGCAGCTTAGAGAGCGAGATTAATTCACCCCTCCACTTT. It is translated as CASSLESEINSPLHF. The whole variable domain, filled in from reference TRBV5-1 and TRBJ1-6, reads KAGVTQTPRYLIKTRGQQVTLSCSPISGHRSVSWYQQTPGQGLQFLFEYFSETQRNKGNFPGRFSGRQFSNSRSEMNVSTLELGDSALYLCASSLESEINSPLHFGNGTRLTVT.

The genes are TRBV13 and TRBJ2-1; 14 positions match TRBD2. This CDR3 contains 16 residues. Trimming took 4 bases from V and 9 from J; bases not matched to a gene: 8. Germline CDR1 reads PRHDT; CDR2 reads FYEKMQ (reference sequence). CDR3 in amino acids: CASSSGLAGADSEQFF. The CDR3 DNA follows: TGTGCCAGCAGCTCGGGACTAGCGGGAGCAGATAGTGAGCAGTTCTTC. Full variable domain (rest looked up from reference TRBV13 and TRBJ2-1): AAGVIQSPRHLIKEKRETATLKCYPIPRHDTVYWYQQGPGQDPQFLISFYEKMQSDKGSIPDRFSAQQFSDYHSELNMSSLELGDSALYFCASSSGLAGADSEQFFGPGTRLTVL.

V usage is TRBV19 and J usage is TRBJ2-3; perhaps TRBD2 as D (6 bases). Trimming took 2 bases from V and 0 from J, leaving 9 bases between them. CDR3 length equals 15 residues. Germline assignment: CDR1 LNHDA and CDR2 SQIVND (reference sequence). The CDR3 loop reads CASSITSSSTDTQYF. DNA of the CDR3: TGTGCCAGTAGTATAACTAGCAGTAGCACAGATACGCAGTATTTT. Combining the CDR3 with reference TRBV19 and TRBJ2-3 gives the whole variable domain DGGITQSPKYLFRKEGQNVTLSCEQNLNHDAMYWYRQDPGQGLRLIYYSQIVNDFQKGDIAEGYSVSREKKESFPLTVTSAQKNPTAFYLCASSITSSSTDTQYFGPGTRLTVL.

CDR3 amino acids: CASSAPSGGLYEQYF. The CDR3 coding sequence is TGTGCCAGCAGTGCCCCTAGCGGGGGACTCTACGAGCAGTACTTC. The rearrangement joins TRBV28 to TRBJ2-7; 10 nucleotides match TRBD2. The J segment lost 3 bases and the V segment lost 5 bases, leaving 7 bases of the junction unmatched. The germline CDR1 and CDR2 sequences are MDHEN and SYDVKM. This CDR3 spans 15 amino acids.

The chain employs TRBV19 and TRBJ1-5; weak D call: TRBD1 (6 bases). This CDR3 region has 15 residues. The germline CDR1 and CDR2 sequences are LNHDA and SQIVND (reference sequence). V was clipped by 10 bases and J by 3 bases, with 19 bases between them. CDR3 sequence: CATTPQTGTNQPQHF. The CDR3 nucleotides are TGTGCCACCACGCCACAAACAGGGACCAATCAGCCCCAGCATTTT.

This sequence joins TRBV5-1 and TRBJ2-7, with 7 bases lining up with TRBD2. CDR1 SGHRS and CDR2 YFSETQ come from the germline V gene. The CDR3 totals 13 residues. Trimming at V came to 4 bases and at J to 7 bases, leaving 8 bases not matched to a gene. The CDR3 loop reads CASSTDWGGEQYF. In DNA form, the CDR3 reads TGCGCCAGCAGCACCGACTGGGGGGGGGAGCAGTACTTC.

V gene TRBV6-1 combines with J gene TRBJ1-2, with D possibly being TRBD1 (5 bases). This CDR3 has 15 residues. The germline V gene encodes CDR1 MNHNS and CDR2 SASEGT. V shed 6 bases and J shed 5 bases, with 19 bases lying between them. This chain's CDR3 is CASSDAAGPGYGYTF. As DNA, the CDR3 is TGTGCCAGCAGCGACGCGGCGGGACCGGGGTATGGCTACACCTTC.

The chain combines TRBV6-1 with TRBJ2-5; 12 bases match TRBD1. Germline CDR1 is MNHNS and CDR2 is SASEGT. J was trimmed by 5 bases and V by 2 bases; bases with no gene match: 6. This CDR3 has 16 residues. This CDR3 is CASSEKGQGAQETQYF. The CDR3 DNA reads TGTGCCAGCAGTGAAAAGGGACAGGGGGCACAGGAGACCCAGTACTTC.

The chain employs TRBV5-1 and TRBJ2-2, with 8 bases fitting TRBD1. V lost 5 bases to trimming and J lost 1 base; unmatched junction nucleotides: 7. Germline CDR1 and CDR2: SGHRS and YFSETQ. This CDR3 is 16 amino acids long. CDR3 region: CASSTQGARNTGELFF. The CDR3 DNA follows: TGCGCCAGCAGTACTCAGGGGGCGCGGAACACCGGGGAGCTGTTTTTT.

Only one count was recorded for this clone. The rearrangement links TRBV18 to TRBJ2-5; D unclear. Germline V gene sequence: CDR1 KGHSH, CDR2 LQKENI. This CDR3 is built from 15 residues. The V end was cut by 4 bases, the J end by 3 bases, with 15 bases between. The CDR3 is CASSRSERWEETQYF. CDR3 sequence (DNA): TGTGCCAGCTCACGTTCCGAGCGTTGGGAAGAGACCCAGTACTTC.

CDR3 in DNA: TGTGCCAGCTCAGTACGGGACACCCGCTATGGCTACACCTTC. Its protein product is CASSVRDTRYGYTF. The chain has TRBV18 and TRBJ1-2; TRBD1 might be the D (6 bases). V was cut by 5 bases and J by 4 bases, with 14 bases left in between. Per the germline V gene, CDR1 is KGHSH and CDR2 is LQKENI. The CDR3 is 14 residues long.

This clone was observed a handful of times. The genes are TRBV7-3 and TRBJ2-1; TRBD1 might be the D (5 bases). This CDR3 comprises 15 residues. Germline V gives CDR1 SGHTA, CDR2 FQGTGA. V lost 6 bases and J lost 2, with 14 bases in between. CDR3 bases: TGTGCCAGCAGTAAGGGGCCTGGACCCTACAATGAGCAGTTCTTC. Its protein is CASSKGPGPYNEQFF.

This clone occurred a few times. This sequence joins TRBV11-2 and TRBJ2-7, with D maybe TRBD1 (6 bases). Germline V lookup: CDR1 SGHAT, CDR2 FQNNGV. The CDR3 covers 15 residues. Trimming took 6 bases from V and 5 from J, leaving 20 bases between them. The DNA for the CDR3 is TGTGCCAGCAGTTCCAATTCGGGACACGTCGACGAGCAGTACTTC. Protein sequence: CASSSNSGHVDEQYF.

As to this clone: One junction end disagrees with the germline gene, perhaps due to a read error. The CDR3 DNA sequence: TGTGCCAGCAGTGATATCAGGGGCCAGAACACAGAAGCTTTCTTT. Translation: CASSDIRGQNTEAFF. The chain couples TRBV25-1 to TRBJ1-1; D is possibly TRBD1 (6 bases). The CDR3 loop spans 15 amino acids. The germline V gene encodes CDR1 MGHDK and CDR2 SYGVNS.

In this sample, this clone turned up once. The chain couples TRBV30 to TRBJ1-6; weak D call: TRBD1 (5 bases). V lost 8 bases and J lost 10, with 18 bases in between. CDR1 and CDR2 (germline): GTSNPN, SVGIG (reference sequence). The length of the CDR3 is 13 residues. CDR3 loop: CARSDGHGSPLHF. As DNA, the CDR3 is TGTGCCCGAAGTGACGGACACGGCTCACCCCTCCACTTT. Complete variable domain (other parts from reference TRBV30 and TRBJ1-6): SQTIHQWPATLVQPVGSPLSLECTVEGTSNPNLYWYRQAAGRGLQLLFYSVGIGQISSEVPQNLSASRPQDRQFILSSKKLLLSDSGFYLCARSDGHGSPLHFGNGTRLTVT.

This sequence joins TRBV5-8 and TRBJ2-2; possibly TRBD1 for D (5 bases). The germline V gene encodes CDR1 SGHTS and CDR2 YDEGEE. V gave up 0 bases and J gave up 5 bases, with 11 bases separating them. There are 15 residues in the CDR3. Here the CDR3 reads CASSLGQLRTGELFF. The CDR3 nucleotides read TGTGCCAGCAGCTTGGGACAGCTAAGAACCGGGGAGCTGTTTTTT.

The chain combines TRBV29-1 with TRBJ1-1, with no clear D. From germline, CDR1 is SQVTM and CDR2 ANQGSEA. The CDR3 spans 11 residues. The V gene lost 7 bases and the J gene lost 11 bases, with 17 bases spanning the gap. The CDR3 coding sequence is TGCAGCGCCCCATCCGGAGCCCAGGCTTTCTTT. Translating it yields CSAPSGAQAFF. The whole variable domain, filled in from reference TRBV29-1 and TRBJ1-1, reads SAVISQKPSRDICQRGTSLTIQCQVDSQVTMMFWYRQQPGQSLTLIATANQGSEATYESGFVIDKFPISRPNLTFSTLTVSNMSPEDSSIYLCSAPSGAQAFFGQGTRLTVV.